Presented here are 32 T cell receptor beta chains from one specimen sequenced in a study of cytomegalovirus exposure and HLA in healthy donors. Primers: 60 Vbeta forward and 13 Jbeta reverse. TCRdb keeps only in-frame clones here, not all; method: immunoSEQ multiplex PCR. The profile shows over 100,000 clones, just under 70% of them singletons. The specimen was PBMCs. The receptors were gathered from a woman in her 70s in good health and CMV-seropositive.

CDR3 bases: TGCGCCAGCAGCTCAACAGGTAGTCCAACCTACGAGCAGTACTTC. Amino acids: CASSSTGSPTYEQYF. V and J are TRBV5-1 and TRBJ2-7, with a possible D match to TRBD1 (5 bases). With 3 bases removed from V and 2 bases from J, the gap between germline ends came to 15 bases. Germline CDR1 SGHRS, CDR2 YFSETQ. The CDR3 runs to 15 residues.

This chain links TRBV5-8 with TRBJ1-1, with 7 nucleotides matching TRBD1. CDR3 size: 16 residues. The V segment lost 4 bases and the J segment 1 base; nucleotides outside the gene matches: 10. From germline, CDR1 is SGHTS and CDR2 YDEGEE. CDR3 in DNA: TGTGCCAGCAGCACACAGACAGGGAAGCAGAACACTGAAGCTTTCTTT. This gives the protein CASSTQTGKQNTEAFF.

V gene TRBV7-2 combines with J gene TRBJ2-2, with 10 bases aligning to TRBD2. The CDR3 is made up of 16 amino acids. Germline assignment: CDR1 SGHTA and CDR2 FQGNSA. The V gene end was trimmed by 3 bases and the J gene end by 4 bases; junction bases not matched to a gene: 5. CDR3 sequence (DNA): TGTGCCAGCAGCTTCGGAGCGGGGGGGCCCACCGGGGAGCTGTTTTTT. Translating it yields CASSFGAGGPTGELFF.

V is TRBV11-3 and J is TRBJ2-3, with D perhaps TRBD2 (5 bases). Germline CDR1 reads SGHNT; CDR2 reads YENEEA. This CDR3 is built from 14 residues. V lost 5 bases and J lost 2, with 11 bases in between. The CDR3 region has the DNA TGTGCCAGCAGCCAAATCGGGGACACAGATACGCAGTATTTT. Protein: CASSQIGDTDTQYF.

The V call is TRBV19, the J call TRBJ1-5, with D possibly matching TRBD1 (5 bases). Germline lookup yields CDR1 LNHDA and CDR2 SQIVND (reference sequence). The CDR3 is 15 amino acids. V gave up 7 bases and J gave up 0 bases, with 13 bases separating them. CDR3 sequence reads: CASNVGGYSNQPQHF. In DNA, the CDR3 is TGTGCCAGTAATGTGGGGGGTTATAGCAATCAGCCCCAGCATTTT.

The V gene is TRBV29-1, the J gene TRBJ1-1; 7 bases line up with TRBD1. CDR3 length equals 12 residues. V was clipped by 4 bases and J by 7 bases; unmatched bases: 6. From germline, CDR1 is SQVTM and CDR2 ANQGSEA. CDR3 residues: CSVARGTDEAFF. The CDR3, as DNA: TGCAGCGTTGCTAGAGGGACAGATGAAGCTTTCTTT.

V gene TRBV2 combines with J gene TRBJ2-1; TRBD2 is a possible D gene (5 bases). The length of the CDR3 is 11 residues. Germline CDR1 is SNHLY and CDR2 is FYNNEI. The germline V and J ends were trimmed by 8 bases and 5 bases, with 7 bases remaining between them. The CDR3 reads CASEGNNEQFF. CDR3 in DNA: TGTGCCAGCGAGGGCAACAATGAGCAGTTCTTC.

This chain links TRBV6-5 with TRBJ1-1, with a possible D match to TRBD1 (6 bases). CDR1 MNHEY and CDR2 SVGAGI come from the germline V gene. The CDR3 is made up of 14 amino acids. The germline V and J ends were trimmed by 6 bases and 4 bases, with 15 bases remaining between them. The CDR3 nucleotides read TGTGCCAGCAGCGTGGGGAGGGGGGGCACTGAAGCTTTCTTT. It is translated as CASSVGRGGTEAFF.

The chain uses TRBV4-2 and TRBJ2-5; D unclear. Germline CDR1 is LGHNA and CDR2 is YNFKEQ. This CDR3 is 11 amino acids long. V lost 4 bases and J 2 bases, leaving 2 bases between the germline ends. This CDR3 reads CASSLQETQYF. In DNA, the CDR3 is TGTGCCAGCAGCCTACAAGAGACCCAGTACTTC.

A few counts support this clone. The CDR3 DNA sequence: TGCGCCAGCAGCCAAGGGACATACGAAGAGACCCAGTACTTC. The encoded protein is CASSQGTYEETQYF. This chain connects TRBV4-1 to TRBJ2-5; tentative D call: TRBD1 (5 bases). The CDR3 runs 14 residues. CDR1 is MGHRA and CDR2 is YSYEKL in the germline V gene. Trimming took off 1 base at V and 3 bases at J, with 9 bases between the two ends.

This rearrangement joins TRBV6-1 to TRBJ2-7; D possibly corresponds to TRBD1 (6 bases). The CDR3 runs to 13 residues. CDR1 is MNHNS, CDR2 SASEGT, per germline. Between the trimmed V and J ends, which lost 10 bases and 2 bases, there was a span of 15 bases. CDR3 DNA sequence: TGTGCCACCAGGAGGACAGTTCCCTACGAGCAGTACTTC. Protein: CATRRTVPYEQYF.

The chain links TRBV6-1 to TRBJ1-4; 7 positions agree with TRBD1. Germline CDR1 MNHNS, CDR2 SASEGT. Trimming at V came to 1 base and at J to 5 bases, leaving 4 bases not matched to a gene. The CDR3 loop spans 15 amino acids. The CDR3 sequence: CASSEGQGRNEKLFF. CDR3 DNA sequence: TGTGCCAGCAGTGAAGGACAGGGACGGAATGAAAAACTGTTTTTT.

The chain links TRBV6-5 to TRBJ1-1, with D perhaps TRBD1 (5 bases). Germline V CDR1 and CDR2: MNHEY, SVGAGI. Trimming stripped 6 bases from V and 7 bases from J, with 15 bases between. CDR3 length: 13 residues. Written as DNA, the CDR3 is TGTGCCAGCAGATTTCTGGGGGGGAATGAAGCTTTCTTT. This translates into CASRFLGGNEAFF.

The chain joins TRBV5-1 to TRBJ2-1; 8 positions match TRBD2. Germline lookup yields CDR1 SGHRS and CDR2 YFSETQ. This CDR3 is 13 amino acids long. V trimming: 2 bases; J trimming: 9 bases; junction bases outside the gene matches: 4. The CDR3 coding sequence is TGCGCCAGCAGCTTCGGGGGGGGGAGTGAGCAGTTCTTC. Its protein is CASSFGGGSEQFF.

This chain uses TRBV7-9 with TRBJ1-5; maybe TRBD1 (5 bases). Germline V CDR1 and CDR2: SEHNR, FQNEAQ (reference sequence). V was trimmed by 5 bases and J by 9 bases, leaving 14 bases between them. This CDR3 is built from 13 residues. The CDR3 coding sequence is TGTGCCAGCAGCCGAGAGTCTACAGGGCCCCAGCATTTT. This sequence encodes CASSRESTGPQHF.

The rearrangement uses TRBV7-3 and TRBJ2-1; 13 bases are a match to TRBD2. From germline, CDR1 is SGHTA and CDR2 FQGTGA. The junction had 3 bases not matched to a gene; V was cut back by 0 bases and J by 4 bases. This CDR3 comprises 17 residues. CDR3 bases: TGTGCCAGCAGCTTAACCCGACTAGCGGGGGGTTACAATGAGCAGTTCTTC. Translated: CASSLTRLAGGYNEQFF.

The gene calls are TRBV6-4 and TRBJ1-6; D is unresolved. From germline, CDR1 is MRHNA and CDR2 SNTAGT. This CDR3 comprises 15 residues. Trimming removed 2 bases at V and 6 bases at J, with 11 bases between. CDR3 in DNA: TGTGCCAGCAGTGACGAGGGCAGTCTTAATTCACCCCTCCACTTT. This codes for CASSDEGSLNSPLHF.

CDR3 sequence reads: CSARDRESYTF. CDR3 coding DNA: TGCAGTGCTAGAGATCGCGAGAGCTACACCTTC. The chain recombines TRBV20-1 with TRBJ1-2; unclear D gene. CDR1 and CDR2 (germline): DFQATT, SNEGSKA (reference sequence). Trimming removed 0 bases at V and 9 bases at J, with 8 bases between. The CDR3 loop spans 11 amino acids.

This clone was counted once. The genes are TRBV11-3 and TRBJ2-5; TRBD1 might be the D (5 bases). The germline V and J ends were trimmed by 5 bases and 0 bases, with 10 bases remaining between them. The V gene's germline CDR1 is SGHNT and CDR2 YENEEA. This CDR3 has 14 residues. The chain's CDR3 is CASSPPGNQETQYF. In DNA, the CDR3 is TGTGCCAGCAGCCCCCCAGGGAACCAAGAGACCCAGTACTTC. Full variable domain (outside the CDR3, taken from reference TRBV11-3 and TRBJ2-5): EAGVVQSPRYKIIEKKQPVAFWCNPISGHNTLYWYLQNLGQGPELLIRYENEEAVDDSQLPKDRFSAERLKGVDSTLKIQPAELGDSAVYLCASSPPGNQETQYFGPGTRLLVL.

This chain uses TRBV19 with TRBJ1-2, with TRBD1 as a possible D gene (6 bases). The germline V and J ends were trimmed by 5 bases and 5 bases, with 12 bases remaining between them. This CDR3 has 13 residues. The germline V gene encodes CDR1 LNHDA and CDR2 SQIVND (reference sequence). The CDR3 loop is CASSHREGYGYTF. CDR3 DNA sequence: TGTGCCAGTAGTCACAGGGAGGGGTATGGCTACACCTTC.

J is TRBJ2-7 and V is TRBV10-3; 7 bases fit TRBD1. The V gene end was trimmed by 0 bases and the J gene end by 4 bases; junction bases not matched to a gene: 3. There are 14 residues in the CDR3. CDR1 ENHRY and CDR2 SYGVKD come from the germline V gene. The CDR3 region is CAISESHRGYEQYF. CDR3 nucleotide sequence: TGTGCCATCAGTGAGTCCCACAGGGGTTACGAGCAGTACTTC.

The chain recombines TRBV6-6 with TRBJ2-2, with D possibly TRBD2 on 5 matching bases. Trimming pared 0 bases from V and 6 bases from J, leaving 14 bases between. Germline values: CDR1 MNHNY, CDR2 SVGAGI (reference sequence). The length of the CDR3 is 16 residues. CDR3 protein: CASSYSRVSGAGELFF. The CDR3 DNA sequence: TGTGCCAGCAGTTACTCCCGGGTCTCCGGGGCCGGGGAGCTGTTTTTT.

The chain uses TRBV5-1 and TRBJ2-5; perhaps TRBD2 as D (5 bases). CDR1 and CDR2 (germline): SGHRS, YFSETQ. This CDR3 has 15 residues. V lost 2 bases and J 1 base, leaving 12 bases between the germline ends. CDR3 nucleotide sequence: TGCGCCAGCAGCTTACGAGCGGCCACCCAAGAGACCCAGTACTTC. As protein: CASSLRAATQETQYF.

The chain carries TRBV19 and TRBJ1-6; a possible D gene is TRBD1 (6 bases). The CDR3 runs 14 residues. Germline V gives CDR1 LNHDA, CDR2 SQIVND (reference sequence). Trimming left V 4 bases short and J 9 bases short, with 13 bases between. The CDR3 reads CASSTPGTTSPLHF. The CDR3 DNA is TGTGCCAGTAGTACCCCCGGGACAACTTCACCCCTCCACTTT. Full variable domain (remainder filled in from reference TRBV19 and TRBJ1-6): DGGITQSPKYLFRKEGQNVTLSCEQNLNHDAMYWYRQDPGQGLRLIYYSQIVNDFQKGDIAEGYSVSREKKESFPLTVTSAQKNPTAFYLCASSTPGTTSPLHFGNGTRLTVT.

The rearrangement uses TRBV6-6 and TRBJ2-2, with 10 nucleotides matching TRBD1. Germline-derived CDR1 and CDR2 are MNHNY and SVGAGI (reference sequence). There are 14 residues in the CDR3. The V gene end was trimmed by 4 bases and the J gene end by 5 bases; junction bases not matched to a gene: 1. The DNA for the CDR3 is TGTGCCAGCAGTTGGGACAGGGGTACCGGGGAGCTGTTTTTT. It encodes CASSWDRGTGELFF.

The chain links TRBV19 to TRBJ1-2; TRBD1 matches 7 bases. This CDR3 has 14 amino acids. CDR1 LNHDA and CDR2 SQIVND come from the germline V gene (reference sequence). V trimming: 7 bases; J trimming: 5 bases; junction bases outside the gene matches: 10. The CDR3 sequence: CASTQGDSSYGYTF. The CDR3 bases are TGTGCCAGTACACAAGGGGACAGCTCTTATGGCTACACCTTC.

This clone occurred once. The chain links TRBV6-5 to TRBJ2-1; D is perhaps TRBD1 (5 bases). Per the germline V gene, CDR1 is MNHEY and CDR2 is SVGAGI. The V gene lost 2 bases and the J gene lost 3 bases, with 5 bases spanning the gap. CDR3 length: 13 residues. CDR3 sequence: CASSYDSYNEQFF. The CDR3, as DNA: TGTGCCAGCAGTTACGACAGCTACAATGAGCAGTTCTTC.

This chain joins TRBV19 and TRBJ1-2; the match to TRBD1 covers 10 bases. CDR3 length equals 16 residues. CDR1 and CDR2 (germline): LNHDA, SQIVND (reference sequence). The V segment lost 5 bases and the J segment 2 bases; nucleotides outside the gene matches: 8. CDR3 sequence: CASSRLPGQGNYGYTF. CDR3 in DNA: TGTGCCAGTAGTCGCCTACCGGGACAGGGGAACTATGGCTACACCTTC.

The CDR3 reads CASSDRGLADTQYF. CDR3 coding DNA: TGTGCCAGCAGTGACCGGGGACTAGCGGATACGCAGTATTTT. The chain has TRBV6-4 and TRBJ2-3; 10 bases are shared with TRBD2. Trimming took 2 bases from V and 6 from J; bases not matched to a gene: 2. The CDR3 runs 14 residues. Looked up from germline, CDR1 is MRHNA and CDR2 is SNTAGT.

The chain joins TRBV15 to TRBJ2-1, with 9 bases that match TRBD2. Germline CDR1 is LNHNV and CDR2 is YYDKDF (reference sequence). CDR3 length: 16 amino acids. With 2 bases clipped from V and 5 bases from J, the junction kept 7 bases outside the gene matches. This chain's CDR3 is CATSRRSGGHHNEQFF. CDR3 coding DNA: TGTGCCACCAGCAGACGGAGCGGGGGGCATCACAATGAGCAGTTCTTC.

The chain joins TRBV15 to TRBJ2-2, with 10 bases identical to TRBD1. This CDR3 is 16 amino acids long. The ends lost 5 bases at V and 2 bases at J; junction bases unmatched: 5. The germline gives CDR1 LNHNV, CDR2 YYDKDF (reference sequence). CDR3 loop: CATSPRDRGNTGELFF. The CDR3 DNA follows: TGTGCCACCAGCCCCCGGGACAGGGGTAACACCGGGGAGCTGTTTTTT.

The chain links TRBV11-2 to TRBJ1-4, with unresolved D. Germline CDR1 SGHAT, CDR2 FQNNGV. The CDR3 sequence is 15 residues long. Between the trimmed V and J ends, which lost 0 bases and 3 bases, there was a span of 8 bases. The CDR3 region is CASSLDGLPNEKLFF. CDR3 DNA: TGTGCCAGCAGCTTAGACGGGTTACCTAATGAAAAACTGTTTTTT.